The 10 T cell receptor beta chains below come from one sample, sequenced in a study of CD8 T cells in Susac syndrome. Roughly 0.5 to 1 ug RNA was reverse transcribed with random hexamers. TCRdb used MiXCR to reprocess the immunoSEQ multiplex PCR reads, holding one entry per CDR3 protein. Here the sample spans about 75,000 distinct CDR3 sequences, roughly 94% being singletons. Sequencing input: CD8+ T cells from PBMCs. These receptors were taken from a human donor with Susac syndrome.

The V gene is TRBV27, the J gene TRBJ2-1, with D tentatively TRBD2 (5 bases). With 5 bases removed from V and 8 bases from J, the gap between germline ends came to 28 bases. This CDR3 is built from 18 residues. CDR1 is MNHEY and CDR2 is SMNVEV in the germline V gene (reference sequence). The CDR3 nucleotides read TGTGCCAGCAGTCTCTTCCCCCGAGCCGCGGTGGGGAGAGATGAGCAGTTCTTC. It yields the protein CASSLFPRAAVGRDEQFF.

The chain links TRBV27 to TRBJ2-7; 7 bases fit TRBD2. Trimming cost V 5 bases and J 1 base; bases outside gene matches: 5. The CDR3 spans 14 residues. The germline V gene encodes CDR1 MNHEY and CDR2 SMNVEV (reference sequence). The CDR3 DNA is TGTGCCAGCAGTCTAGCGGCGCGATCCTACGAGCAGTACTTC. Amino acids: CASSLAARSYEQYF.

The chain employs TRBV11-2 and TRBJ1-5; tentative D call: TRBD1 (5 bases). The V gene's germline CDR1 is SGHAT and CDR2 FQNNGV. The CDR3 runs to 15 residues. V was cut by 0 bases and J by 7 bases, with 13 bases left in between. CDR3 coding DNA: TGTGCCAGCAGCTTAGATGCTGGGGGTGAGCAGCCCCAGCATTTT. Translating gives CASSLDAGGEQPQHF.

This chain connects TRBV29-1 to TRBJ1-2, with a tentative D call TRBD1 (6 bases). The CDR3 totals 13 residues. Germline CDR1 reads SQVTM; CDR2 reads ANQGSEA. With 8 bases removed from V and 3 bases from J, the gap between germline ends came to 16 bases. CDR3 in amino acids: CSLKEGVDYGYTF. CDR3 in DNA: TGCAGCCTCAAAGAGGGGGTGGACTATGGCTACACCTTC.

This sequence joins TRBV28 and TRBJ2-5, with 9 positions matching TRBD1. J was trimmed by 7 bases and V by 3 bases; bases with no gene match: 12. The length of the CDR3 is 16 residues. In germline, CDR1 is MDHEN, CDR2 SYDVKM. CDR3 loop: CASSFPGQGGRGTQYF. The CDR3 bases are TGTGCCAGCAGTTTCCCGGGACAGGGAGGAAGAGGGACCCAGTACTTC.

This clonotype was observed a handful of times. The chain has TRBV11-2 and TRBJ2-1; D is possibly TRBD2 (5 bases). CDR1 SGHAT and CDR2 FQNNGV come from the germline V gene. Trimming took off 0 bases at V and 9 bases at J, with 12 bases between the two ends. The CDR3 covers 14 residues. In DNA, the CDR3 is TGTGCCAGCAGCTTAGATCCGGGATCGAGTGAGCAGTTCTTC. Translated: CASSLDPGSSEQFF.

This clonotype appeared once. The J gene is TRBJ2-7, the V gene TRBV29-1, with D perhaps being TRBD1 or TRBD2 (5 bases each). Trimming stripped 3 bases from V and 2 bases from J, with 14 bases between. Germline loops: CDR1 SQVTM, CDR2 ANQGSEA. The CDR3 sequence is 14 residues long. The CDR3 is CSVEVGTATYEQYF. Here the CDR3 DNA reads TGCAGCGTTGAGGTTGGGACCGCAACCTACGAGCAGTACTTC.

The V gene is TRBV3-1, the J gene TRBJ2-7, with D unresolved. The germline V gene encodes CDR1 LGHDT and CDR2 YNNKEL (reference sequence). The length of the CDR3 is 17 residues. V was clipped by 1 base and J by 1 base, with 17 bases between them. DNA for the CDR3: TGTGCCAGCAGCCAAGCCCCAGAGGTTGTGAATTCCTACGAGCAGTACTTC. Its translation: CASSQAPEVVNSYEQYF.

This clonotype was detected once. The chain carries TRBV4-1 and TRBJ2-7, with D unresolved. This CDR3 contains 14 residues. In germline, CDR1 is MGHRA, CDR2 YSYEKL. V lost 1 base, J lost 0 bases, and 7 bases lay in between. CDR3 sequence reads: CASSQGEDSYEQYF. Here the CDR3 DNA reads TGCGCCAGCAGCCAAGGGGAAGACTCCTACGAGCAGTACTTC.

This clonotype was recorded once. The chain carries TRBV7-9 and TRBJ2-7; no firm D call. The CDR3 consists of 11 residues. V lost 4 bases and J 5 bases, leaving 6 bases between the germline ends. Germline CDR1 and CDR2: SEHNR and FQNEAQ (reference sequence). The CDR3: CASSSGHEQYF. For the CDR3, the DNA is TGTGCCAGCAGCTCAGGCCACGAGCAGTACTTC.